This T cell receptor (beta chain) is from a study of blood T cell repertoires in COVID-19. Study overall: The study drew acute and convalescent COVID-19 samples from the United States, Italy and Spain. The analysed material was cDNA or gDNA that came from T cells, B-cell-depleted T cells, or PBMCs.

V shed 6 bases and J shed 0 bases, with 8 bases lying between them. Looked up from germline, CDR1 is SNHLY and CDR2 is FYNNEI. The CDR3 length is 13 residues. Authors' methods: Nucleated cell counts were estimated from reference gene primer amplification. Profiled with immunoSEQ multiplex PCR; TCRdb holds only in-frame clones, not every one. Clonal size and the V and J genes are those of that table, whereas D and trimming came from the DNA. The sample shows about 200,000 clones, around 84% of them seen only once. Remarks on this clone: Other nucleotide sequences from this sample produce the same CDR3.

This receptor was taken from a man in his fifties with acute or convalescent COVID-19. The chain uses TRBV2 and TRBJ1-1; tentative D call: TRBD1 (5 bases). The sample taken for sequencing was peripheral blood. As DNA, the CDR3 is TGTGCCAGCAGCCTGACAGTGAACACTGAAGCTTTCTTT. Protein: CASSLTVNTEAFF.